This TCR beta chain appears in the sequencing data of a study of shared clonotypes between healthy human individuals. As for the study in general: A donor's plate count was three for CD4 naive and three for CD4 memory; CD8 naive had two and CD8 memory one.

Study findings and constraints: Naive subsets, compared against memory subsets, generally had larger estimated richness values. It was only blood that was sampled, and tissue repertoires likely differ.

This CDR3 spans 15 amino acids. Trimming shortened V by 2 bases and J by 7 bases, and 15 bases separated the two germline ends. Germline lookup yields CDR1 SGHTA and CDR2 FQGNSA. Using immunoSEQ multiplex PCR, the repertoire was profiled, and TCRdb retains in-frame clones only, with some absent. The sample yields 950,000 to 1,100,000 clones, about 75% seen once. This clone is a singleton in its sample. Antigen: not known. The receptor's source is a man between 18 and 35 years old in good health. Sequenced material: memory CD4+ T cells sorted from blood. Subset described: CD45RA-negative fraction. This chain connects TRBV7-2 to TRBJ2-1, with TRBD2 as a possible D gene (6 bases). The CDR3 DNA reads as TGTGCCAGCAGCTTACCCCTAGCGTCAGGGAATGAGCAGTTCTTC. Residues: CASSLPLASGNEQFF.